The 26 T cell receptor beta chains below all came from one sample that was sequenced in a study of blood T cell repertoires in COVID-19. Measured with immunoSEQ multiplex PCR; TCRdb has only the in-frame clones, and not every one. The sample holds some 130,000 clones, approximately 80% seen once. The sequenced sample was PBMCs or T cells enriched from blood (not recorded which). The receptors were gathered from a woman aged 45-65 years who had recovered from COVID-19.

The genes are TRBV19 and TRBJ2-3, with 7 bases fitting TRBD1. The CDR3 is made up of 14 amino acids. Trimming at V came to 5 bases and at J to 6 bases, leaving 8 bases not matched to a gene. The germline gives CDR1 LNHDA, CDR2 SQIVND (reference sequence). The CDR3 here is CASSDRVGVDTQYF. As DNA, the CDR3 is TGTGCCAGTAGTGACAGGGTGGGTGTCGATACGCAGTATTTT.

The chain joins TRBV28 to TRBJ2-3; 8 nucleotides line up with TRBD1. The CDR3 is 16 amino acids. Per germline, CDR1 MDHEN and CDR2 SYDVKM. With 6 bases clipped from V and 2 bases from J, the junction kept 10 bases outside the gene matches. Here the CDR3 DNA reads TGTGCCAGCAGAACAAGGACAGGGTATGTCACAGATACGCAGTATTTT. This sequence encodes CASRTRTGYVTDTQYF.

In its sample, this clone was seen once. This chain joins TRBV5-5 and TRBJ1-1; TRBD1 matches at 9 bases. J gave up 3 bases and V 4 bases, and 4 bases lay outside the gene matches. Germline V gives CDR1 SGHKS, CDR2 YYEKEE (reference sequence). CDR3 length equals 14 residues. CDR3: CASSRTGVDTEAFF. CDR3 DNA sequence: TGTGCCAGCAGCCGGACAGGGGTGGACACTGAAGCTTTCTTT. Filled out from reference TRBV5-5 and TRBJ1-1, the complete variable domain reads DAGVTQSPTHLIKTRGQQVTLRCSPISGHKSVSWYQQVLGQGPQFIFQYYEKEERGRGNFPDRFSARQFPNYSSELNVNALLLGDSALYLCASSRTGVDTEAFFGQGTRLTVV.

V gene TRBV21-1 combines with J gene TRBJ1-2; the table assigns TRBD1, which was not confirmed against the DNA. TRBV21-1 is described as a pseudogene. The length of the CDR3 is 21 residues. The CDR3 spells CASSKRCGTGTLSGLIYGYTF. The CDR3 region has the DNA TGTGCCAGCAGCAAAAGGTGTGGGACAGGGACCCTATCCGGCCTAATATATGGCTACACCTTC.

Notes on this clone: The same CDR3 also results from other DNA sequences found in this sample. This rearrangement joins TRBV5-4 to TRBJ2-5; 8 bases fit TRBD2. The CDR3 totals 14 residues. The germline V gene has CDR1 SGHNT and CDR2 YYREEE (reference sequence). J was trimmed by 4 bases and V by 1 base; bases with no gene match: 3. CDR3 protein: CASSLFGGGETQYF. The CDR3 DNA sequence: TGTGCCAGCAGCTTGTTCGGGGGGGGAGAGACCCAGTACTTC.

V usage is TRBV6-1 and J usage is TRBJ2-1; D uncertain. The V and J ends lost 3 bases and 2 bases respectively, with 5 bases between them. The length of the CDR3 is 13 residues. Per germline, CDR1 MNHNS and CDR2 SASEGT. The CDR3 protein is CASSEQAYNEQFF. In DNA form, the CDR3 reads TGTGCCAGCAGTGAGCAGGCCTACAATGAGCAGTTCTTC.

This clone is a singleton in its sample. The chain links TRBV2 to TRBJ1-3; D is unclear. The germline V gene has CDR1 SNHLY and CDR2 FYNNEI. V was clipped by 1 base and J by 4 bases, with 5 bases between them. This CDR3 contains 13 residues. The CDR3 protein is CASSEGRGNTIYF. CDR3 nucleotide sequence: TGTGCCAGCAGTGAAGGCAGGGGAAACACCATATATTTT. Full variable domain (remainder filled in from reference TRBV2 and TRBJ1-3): EPEVTQTPSHQVTQMGQEVILRCVPISNHLYFYWYRQILGQKVEFLVSFYNNEISEKSEIFDDQFSVERPDGSNFTLKIRSTKLEDSAMYFCASSEGRGNTIYFGEGSWLTVV.

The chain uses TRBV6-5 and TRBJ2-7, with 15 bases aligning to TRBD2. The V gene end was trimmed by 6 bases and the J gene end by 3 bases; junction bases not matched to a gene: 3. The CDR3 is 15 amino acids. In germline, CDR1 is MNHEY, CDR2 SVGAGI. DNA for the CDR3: TGTGCCAGCAGAGAGGGACTAGCGGGGGGCTACGAGCAGTACGTC. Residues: CASREGLAGGYEQYV.

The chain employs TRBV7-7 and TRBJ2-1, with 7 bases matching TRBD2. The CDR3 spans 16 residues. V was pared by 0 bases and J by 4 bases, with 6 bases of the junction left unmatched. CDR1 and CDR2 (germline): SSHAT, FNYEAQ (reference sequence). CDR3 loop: CASSLALAEGYNEQFF. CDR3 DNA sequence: TGTGCCAGCAGCTTAGCGCTAGCGGAGGGTTACAATGAGCAGTTCTTC. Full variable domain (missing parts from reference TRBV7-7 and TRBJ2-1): GAGVSQSPRYKVTKRGQDVTLRCDPISSHATLYWYQQALGQGPEFLTYFNYEAQPDKSGLPSDRFSAERPEGSISTLTIQRTEQRDSAMYRCASSLALAEGYNEQFFGPGTRLTVL.

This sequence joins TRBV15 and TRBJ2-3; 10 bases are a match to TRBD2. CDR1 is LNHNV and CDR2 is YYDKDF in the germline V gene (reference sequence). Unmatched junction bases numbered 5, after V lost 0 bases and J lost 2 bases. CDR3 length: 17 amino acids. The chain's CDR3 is CATSRDLAGDLTDTQYF. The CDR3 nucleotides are TGTGCCACCAGCAGAGACCTAGCGGGGGACCTCACAGATACGCAGTATTTT.

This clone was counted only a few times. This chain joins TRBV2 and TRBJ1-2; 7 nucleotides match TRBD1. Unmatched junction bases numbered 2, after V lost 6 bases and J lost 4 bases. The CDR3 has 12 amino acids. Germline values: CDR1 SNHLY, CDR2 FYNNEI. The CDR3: CASRTGPYGYTF. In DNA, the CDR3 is TGTGCCAGCAGGACAGGGCCCTATGGCTACACCTTC.

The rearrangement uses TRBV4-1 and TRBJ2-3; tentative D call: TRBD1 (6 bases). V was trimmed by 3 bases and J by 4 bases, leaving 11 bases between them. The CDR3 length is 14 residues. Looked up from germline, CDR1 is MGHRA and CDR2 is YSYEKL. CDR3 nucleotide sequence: TGCGCCAGCAGCCAGACCTACAGGGCAGATACGCAGTATTTT. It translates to CASSQTYRADTQYF.

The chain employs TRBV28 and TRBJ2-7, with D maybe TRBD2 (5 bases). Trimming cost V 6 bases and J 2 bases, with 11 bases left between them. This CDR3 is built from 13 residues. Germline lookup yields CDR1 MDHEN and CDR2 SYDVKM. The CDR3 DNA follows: TGTGCCAGCAGCACCCCCGGGACCTACGAGCAGTACTTC. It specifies CASSTPGTYEQYF.

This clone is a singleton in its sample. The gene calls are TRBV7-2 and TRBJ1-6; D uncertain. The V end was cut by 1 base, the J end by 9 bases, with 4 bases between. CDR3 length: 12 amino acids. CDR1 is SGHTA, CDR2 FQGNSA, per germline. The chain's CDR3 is CASSLGGSPLHF. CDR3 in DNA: TGTGCCAGCAGCTTAGGAGGTTCACCCCTCCACTTT.

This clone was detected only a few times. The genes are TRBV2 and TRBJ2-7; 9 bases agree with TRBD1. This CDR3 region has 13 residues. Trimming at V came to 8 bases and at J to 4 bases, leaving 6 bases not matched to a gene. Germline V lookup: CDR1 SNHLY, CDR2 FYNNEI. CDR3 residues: CASGDRAIYEQYF. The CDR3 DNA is TGTGCCAGCGGGGACAGGGCCATTTACGAGCAGTACTTC.

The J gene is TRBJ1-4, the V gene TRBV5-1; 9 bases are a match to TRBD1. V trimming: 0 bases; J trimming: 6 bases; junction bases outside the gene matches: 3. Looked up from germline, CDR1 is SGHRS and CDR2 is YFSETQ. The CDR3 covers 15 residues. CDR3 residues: CASSLGTGDYEKLFF. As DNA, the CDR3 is TGCGCCAGCAGCTTGGGGACAGGGGACTATGAAAAACTGTTTTTT.

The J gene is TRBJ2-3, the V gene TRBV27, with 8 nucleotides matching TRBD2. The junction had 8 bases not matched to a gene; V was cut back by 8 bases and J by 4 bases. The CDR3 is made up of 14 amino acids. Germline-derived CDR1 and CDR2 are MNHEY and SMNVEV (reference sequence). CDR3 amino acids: CASAHGGASDTQYF. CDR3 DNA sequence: TGTGCCAGCGCCCACGGGGGGGCTTCAGATACGCAGTATTTT.

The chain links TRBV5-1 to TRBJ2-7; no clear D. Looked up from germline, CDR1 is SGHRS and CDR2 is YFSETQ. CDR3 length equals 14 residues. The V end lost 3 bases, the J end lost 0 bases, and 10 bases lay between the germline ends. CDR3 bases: TGCGCCAGCAGCTCTTCCCTTCCCTCCTACGAGCAGTACTTC. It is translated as CASSSSLPSYEQYF. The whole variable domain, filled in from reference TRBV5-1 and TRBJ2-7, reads KAGVTQTPRYLIKTRGQQVTLSCSPISGHRSVSWYQQTPGQGLQFLFEYFSETQRNKGNFPGRFSGRQFSNSRSEMNVSTLELGDSALYLCASSSSLPSYEQYFGPGTRLTVT.

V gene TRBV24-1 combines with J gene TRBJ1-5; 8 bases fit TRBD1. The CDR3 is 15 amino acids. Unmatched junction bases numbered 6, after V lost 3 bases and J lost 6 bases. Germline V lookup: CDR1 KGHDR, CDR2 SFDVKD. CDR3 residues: CATSDAGGAGQPQHF. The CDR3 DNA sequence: TGTGCCACCAGTGATGCAGGGGGCGCGGGTCAGCCCCAGCATTTT.

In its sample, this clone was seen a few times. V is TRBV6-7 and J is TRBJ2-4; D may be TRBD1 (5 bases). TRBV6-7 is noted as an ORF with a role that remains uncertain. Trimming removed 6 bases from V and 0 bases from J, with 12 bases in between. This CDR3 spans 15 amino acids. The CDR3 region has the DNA TGTGCCAGCAGGACAGAGGTTCTAGCCAAAAACATTCAGTACTTC. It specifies CASRTEVLAKNIQYF.

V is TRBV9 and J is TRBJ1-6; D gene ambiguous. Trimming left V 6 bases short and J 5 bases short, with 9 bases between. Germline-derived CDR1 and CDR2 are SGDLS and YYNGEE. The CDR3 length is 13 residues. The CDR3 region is CASTAADNSPLHF. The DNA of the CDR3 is TGTGCCAGCACCGCGGCGGATAATTCACCCCTCCACTTT.

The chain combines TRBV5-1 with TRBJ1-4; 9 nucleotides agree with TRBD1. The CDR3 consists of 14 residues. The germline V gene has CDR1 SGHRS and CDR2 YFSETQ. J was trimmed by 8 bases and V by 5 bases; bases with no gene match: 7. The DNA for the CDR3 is TGCGCCAGCAGAATGGGACAGGGAGGGGAAAAACTGTTTTTT. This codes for CASRMGQGGEKLFF. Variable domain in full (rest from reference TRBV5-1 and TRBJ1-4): KAGVTQTPRYLIKTRGQQVTLSCSPISGHRSVSWYQQTPGQGLQFLFEYFSETQRNKGNFPGRFSGRQFSNSRSEMNVSTLELGDSALYLCASRMGQGGEKLFFGSGTQLSVL.

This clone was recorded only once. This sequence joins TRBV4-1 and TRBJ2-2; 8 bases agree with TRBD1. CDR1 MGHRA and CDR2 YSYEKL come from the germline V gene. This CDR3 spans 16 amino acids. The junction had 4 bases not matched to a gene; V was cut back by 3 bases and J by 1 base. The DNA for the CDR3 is TGCGCCAGCAGCCACCTAGGACAGGGGAACACCGGGGAGCTGTTTTTT. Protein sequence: CASSHLGQGNTGELFF.

CDR3 residues: CASSFVRSNEQFF. CDR3 in DNA: TGTGCCAGCAGTTTTGTCCGGAGCAATGAGCAGTTCTTC. The V gene is TRBV28, the J gene TRBJ2-1; D remains unclear. Germline V CDR1 and CDR2: MDHEN, SYDVKM. V gave up 3 bases and J gave up 6 bases, with 9 bases separating them. The CDR3 has 13 residues.

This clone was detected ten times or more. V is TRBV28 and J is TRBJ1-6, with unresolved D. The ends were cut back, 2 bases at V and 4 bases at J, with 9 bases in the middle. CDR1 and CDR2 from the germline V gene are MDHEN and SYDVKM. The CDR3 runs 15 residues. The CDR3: CASSLGQFYNSPLHF. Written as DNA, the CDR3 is TGTGCCAGCAGTTTAGGGCAGTTTTATAATTCACCCCTCCACTTT.

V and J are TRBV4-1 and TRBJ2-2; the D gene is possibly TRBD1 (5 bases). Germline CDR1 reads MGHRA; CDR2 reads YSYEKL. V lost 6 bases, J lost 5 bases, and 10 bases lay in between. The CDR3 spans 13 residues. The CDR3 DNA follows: TGCGCCAGCAGAGAACAGGCAACCGGGGAGCTGTTTTTT. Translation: CASREQATGELFF.